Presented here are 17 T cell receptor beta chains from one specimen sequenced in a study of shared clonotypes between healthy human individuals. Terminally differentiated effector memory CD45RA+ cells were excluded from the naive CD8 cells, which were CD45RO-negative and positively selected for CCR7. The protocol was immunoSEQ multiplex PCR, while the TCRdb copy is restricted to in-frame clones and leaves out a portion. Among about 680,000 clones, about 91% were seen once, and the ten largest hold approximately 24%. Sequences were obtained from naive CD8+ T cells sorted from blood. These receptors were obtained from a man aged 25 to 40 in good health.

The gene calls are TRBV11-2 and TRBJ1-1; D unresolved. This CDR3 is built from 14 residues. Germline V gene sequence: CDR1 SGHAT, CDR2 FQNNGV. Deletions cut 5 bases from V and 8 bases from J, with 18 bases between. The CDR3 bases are TGTGCCAGCAGCGTAGGAACCACCGGACGAGAAGCTTTCTTT. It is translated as CASSVGTTGREAFF.

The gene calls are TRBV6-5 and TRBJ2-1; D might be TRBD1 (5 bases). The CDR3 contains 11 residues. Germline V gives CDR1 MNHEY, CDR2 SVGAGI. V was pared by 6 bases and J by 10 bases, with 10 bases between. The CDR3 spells CASRTDREQFF. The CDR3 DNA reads TGTGCCAGCAGGACAGATAGAGAGCAGTTCTTC.

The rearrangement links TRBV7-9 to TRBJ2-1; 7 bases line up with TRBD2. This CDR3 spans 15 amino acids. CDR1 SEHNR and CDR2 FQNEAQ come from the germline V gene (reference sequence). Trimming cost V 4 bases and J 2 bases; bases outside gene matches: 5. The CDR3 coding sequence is TGTGCCAGCAGCTGGGGGGAGGGCCCCTACAATGAGCAGTTCTTC. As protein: CASSWGEGPYNEQFF.

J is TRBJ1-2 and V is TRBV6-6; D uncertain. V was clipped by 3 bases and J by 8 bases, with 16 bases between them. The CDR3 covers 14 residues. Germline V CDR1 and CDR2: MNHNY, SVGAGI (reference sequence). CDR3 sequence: CASSYGLGGRGYTF. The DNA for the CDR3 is TGTGCCAGCAGTTATGGGTTGGGAGGGAGGGGCTACACCTTC.

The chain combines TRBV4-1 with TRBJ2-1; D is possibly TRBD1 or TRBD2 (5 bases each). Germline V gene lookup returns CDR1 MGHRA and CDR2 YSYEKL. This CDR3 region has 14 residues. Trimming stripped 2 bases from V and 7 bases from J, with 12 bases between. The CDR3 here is CASSQLPGPNEQFF. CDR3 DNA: TGCGCCAGCAGCCAATTGCCGGGGCCTAATGAGCAGTTCTTC.

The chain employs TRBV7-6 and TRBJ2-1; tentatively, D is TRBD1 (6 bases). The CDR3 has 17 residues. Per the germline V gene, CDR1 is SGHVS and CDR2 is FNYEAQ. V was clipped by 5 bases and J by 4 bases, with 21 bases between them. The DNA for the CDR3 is TGTGCCAGCAGCCTAATTTCCGGGACAAATCGATACAATGAGCAGTTCTTC. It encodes CASSLISGTNRYNEQFF.

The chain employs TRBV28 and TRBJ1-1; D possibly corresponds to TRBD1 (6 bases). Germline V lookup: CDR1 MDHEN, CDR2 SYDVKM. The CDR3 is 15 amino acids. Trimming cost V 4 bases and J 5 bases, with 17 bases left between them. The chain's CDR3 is CASSYRGAMETEAFF. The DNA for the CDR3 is TGTGCCAGCAGTTACCGGGGGGCGATGGAAACTGAAGCTTTCTTT.

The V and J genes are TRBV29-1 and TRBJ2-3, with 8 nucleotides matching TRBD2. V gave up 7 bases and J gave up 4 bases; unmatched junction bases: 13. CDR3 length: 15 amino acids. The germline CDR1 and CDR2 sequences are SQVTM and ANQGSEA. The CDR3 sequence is CSADDTAGVADTQYF. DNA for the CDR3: TGCAGCGCCGACGACACAGCGGGAGTTGCAGATACGCAGTATTTT.

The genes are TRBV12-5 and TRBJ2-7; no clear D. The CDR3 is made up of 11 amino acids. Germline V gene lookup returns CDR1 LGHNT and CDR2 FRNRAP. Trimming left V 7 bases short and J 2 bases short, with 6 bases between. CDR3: CASASTYEQYF. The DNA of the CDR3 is TGTGCTAGTGCCTCCACCTACGAGCAGTACTTC.

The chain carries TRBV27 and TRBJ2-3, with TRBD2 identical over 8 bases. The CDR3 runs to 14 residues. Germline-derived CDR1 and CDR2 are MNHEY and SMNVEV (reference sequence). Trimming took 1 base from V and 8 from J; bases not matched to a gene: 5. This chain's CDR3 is CASSLYTGTSTQYF. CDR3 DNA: TGTGCCAGCAGTTTATACACCGGGACTAGTACGCAGTATTTT.

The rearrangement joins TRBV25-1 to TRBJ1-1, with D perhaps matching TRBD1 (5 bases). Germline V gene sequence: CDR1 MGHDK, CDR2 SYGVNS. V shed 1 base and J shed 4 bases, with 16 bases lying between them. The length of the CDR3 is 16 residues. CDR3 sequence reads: CASSEWGSDAGTEAFF. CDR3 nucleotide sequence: TGTGCCAGCAGTGAATGGGGCTCCGATGCGGGCACTGAAGCTTTCTTT.

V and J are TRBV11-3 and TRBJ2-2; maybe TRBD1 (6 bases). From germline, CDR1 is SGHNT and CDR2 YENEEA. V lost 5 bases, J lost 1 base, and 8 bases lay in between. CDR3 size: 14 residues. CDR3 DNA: TGTGCCAGCAGCGGGACATTGAACACCGGGGAGCTGTTTTTT. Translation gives CASSGTLNTGELFF.

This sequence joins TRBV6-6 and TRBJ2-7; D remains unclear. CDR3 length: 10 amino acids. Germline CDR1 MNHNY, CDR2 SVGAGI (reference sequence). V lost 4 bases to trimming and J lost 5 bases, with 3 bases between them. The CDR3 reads CASSSNEQYF. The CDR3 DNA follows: TGTGCCAGCAGTTCTAACGAGCAGTACTTC.

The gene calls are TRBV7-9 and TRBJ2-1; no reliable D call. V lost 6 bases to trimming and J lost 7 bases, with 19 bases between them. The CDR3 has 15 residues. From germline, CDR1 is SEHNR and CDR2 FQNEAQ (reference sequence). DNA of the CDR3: TGTGCCAGCAGTAAAGTTGAGACCACGGGTAATGAGCAGTTCTTC. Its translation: CASSKVETTGNEQFF.

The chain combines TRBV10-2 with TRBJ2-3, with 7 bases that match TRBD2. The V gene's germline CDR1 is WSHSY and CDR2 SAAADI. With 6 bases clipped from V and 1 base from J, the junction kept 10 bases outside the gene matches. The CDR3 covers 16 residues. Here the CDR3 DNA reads TGCGCCAGCAGGGCTAGCGGAGATAGCCGCACAGATACGCAGTATTTT. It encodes CASRASGDSRTDTQYF.

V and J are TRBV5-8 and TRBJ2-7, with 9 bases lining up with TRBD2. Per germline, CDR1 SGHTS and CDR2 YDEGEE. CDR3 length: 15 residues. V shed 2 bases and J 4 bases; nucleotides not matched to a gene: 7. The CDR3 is CASSFSGSFLYEQYF. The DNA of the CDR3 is TGTGCCAGCAGCTTTAGCGGGAGCTTTTTGTACGAGCAGTACTTC.

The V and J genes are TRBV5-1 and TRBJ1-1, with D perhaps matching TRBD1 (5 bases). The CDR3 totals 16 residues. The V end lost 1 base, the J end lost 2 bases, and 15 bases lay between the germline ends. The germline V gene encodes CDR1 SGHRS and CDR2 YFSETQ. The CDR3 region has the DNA TGCGCCAGCAGCTTGTACCCAACCGGGGACAACACTGAAGCTTTCTTT. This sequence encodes CASSLYPTGDNTEAFF.